The 10 T cell receptor beta chains reported below all come from one sample, sequenced in a study of early T cells in non-severe SARS-CoV-2 infection (dated by TCRdb to the early 2020s). Library preparation employed 5' RACE. The sequencer was a NextSeq 500. The raw public data were reprocessed by TCRdb itself: fastp quality trimming at Q25, MiXCR clonotype calling, in-frame beta chains only. Each record represents a unique CDR3 protein, reported with the most common genes and DNA among its rows. This sample gives some 34,000 distinct CDR3 sequences in total; 4.7% of them show up just once. Roughly 7.7% of the sample is held by the ten biggest clonotypes. The sequenced sample consisted of whole blood. The receptors were gathered from an adult who was a healthcare worker with PCR-confirmed SARS-CoV-2 infection or an uninfected control (not recorded which).

This clonotype was picked up many times. This rearrangement joins TRBV16 to TRBJ1-2; maybe TRBD1 (5 bases). This CDR3 has 14 amino acids. Trimming took off 1 base at V and 4 bases at J, with 10 bases between the two ends. The V gene's germline CDR1 is KGHSY and CDR2 FQNENV. The CDR3 coding sequence is TGTGCCAGCAGCCAATATGGGGCGGCCTATGGCTACACCTTC. Its protein is CASSQYGAAYGYTF. Combining the CDR3 with reference TRBV16 and TRBJ1-2 gives the whole variable domain GEEVAQTPKHLVRGEGQKAKLYCAPIKGHSYVFWYQQVLKNEFKFLISFQNENVFDETGMPKERFSAKCLPNSPCSLEIQATKLEDSAVYFCASSQYGAAYGYTFGSGTRLTVV.

This clonotype came up many times. The CDR3 DNA is TGCGCCAGCAGCCCCCGGACAGGGCTTGAGGAAGCTTTCTTT. Translating gives CASSPRTGLEEAFF. This sequence joins TRBV5-1 and TRBJ1-1; 8 positions match TRBD1. The ends lost 4 bases at V and 8 bases at J; junction bases unmatched: 10. The CDR3 runs to 14 residues. Germline CDR1 and CDR2: SGHRS and YFSETQ.

This clonotype came up many times. The J gene is TRBJ1-2, the V gene TRBV28, with D uncertain. This CDR3 is 15 amino acids long. Germline V lookup: CDR1 MDHEN, CDR2 SYDVKM. V dropped 5 bases and J dropped 5 bases, with 18 bases sitting between them. CDR3 in amino acids: CASSPRLRISYGYTF. CDR3 nucleotides: TGTGCCAGCAGTCCCCGGCTGAGAATTAGTTATGGCTACACCTTC.

This clonotype has at least ten counts. J is TRBJ2-5 and V is TRBV12-3 or TRBV12-4, with D perhaps TRBD1 (6 bases). V lost 2 bases and J lost 5, with 6 bases in between. CDR3 length: 12 residues. CDR3 DNA: TGTGCCAGCAGTTTAAGGGGGGAGACCCAGTACTTC. Protein product: CASSLRGETQYF.

This clonotype has only a few counts. The V gene is TRBV20-1, the J gene TRBJ2-7, with 13 bases fitting TRBD2. This CDR3 contains 15 residues. Germline loops: CDR1 DFQATT, CDR2 SNEGSKA (reference sequence). The junction had 9 bases not matched to a gene; V was cut back by 5 bases and J by 5 bases. CDR3 DNA sequence: TGCAGTGCTCTAGACCGACTAGCGGGGGGCAACGAGCAGTACTTC. It yields the protein CSALDRLAGGNEQYF.

A note on this clonotype: Being one base from a much bigger clone, this may be a read error. The chain couples TRBV5-1 to TRBJ1-1, with unresolved D. Germline assignment: CDR1 SGHRS and CDR2 YFSETQ. The CDR3 runs to 15 residues. In DNA form, the CDR3 reads TGCGCCAACAGCCTTACAAGGGCCATGAACACTGAAGCTTTCTTT. It translates to CANSLTRAMNTEAFF.

This clonotype appeared many times. The chain carries TRBV2 and TRBJ2-2; 11 bases align to TRBD2. Trimming cost V 10 bases and J 4 bases; bases outside gene matches: 11. The length of the CDR3 is 16 residues. Germline V gene data show CDR1 as SNHLY and CDR2 as FYNNEI. CDR3 sequence: CATNGLAGGSTGELFF. In nucleotides, the CDR3 is TGTGCCACCAACGGCTTAGCGGGGGGGAGCACCGGGGAGCTGTTTTTT.

This clonotype was recorded at least ten times. The rearrangement links TRBV7-2 to TRBJ2-5; 7 nucleotides match TRBD2. The CDR3 extends over 14 amino acids. V was clipped by 4 bases and J by 6 bases; unmatched bases: 8. Looked up from germline, CDR1 is SGHTA and CDR2 is FQGNSA. CDR3 sequence: CASSYGREEKTQYF. CDR3 in DNA: TGTGCCAGCAGCTATGGGAGGGAAGAGAAGACCCAGTACTTC.

This clonotype has a count of ten or more. This chain links TRBV14 with TRBJ2-3; 8 bases match TRBD2. There are 14 residues in the CDR3. Germline CDR1 is SGHDN and CDR2 is FVKESK. The V gene end was trimmed by 5 bases and the J gene end by 7 bases; junction bases not matched to a gene: 8. The CDR3 region has the DNA TGTGCCAGCAGCAAAGGGACTAGTGTGAATACGCAGTATTTT. Translation gives CASSKGTSVNTQYF.

In this sample, this clonotype turned up many times. The chain is built from TRBV20-1 and TRBJ1-2; D not resolved. CDR1 DFQATT and CDR2 SNEGSKA come from the germline V gene (reference sequence). This CDR3 comprises 13 residues. Trimming removed 5 bases from V and 0 bases from J, with 10 bases in between. The CDR3 sequence: CSAVRKPNYGYTF. The CDR3 nucleotides are TGCAGTGCTGTTCGCAAACCTAACTATGGCTACACCTTC.